The sequence of this T cell receptor beta chain was determined in a study of early T cells in non-severe SARS-CoV-2 infection. Study information: Bulk RNA from unsorted whole blood was sequenced; chains were unpaired. Overall study results and limits: Matches to VDJdb favored anti-spike CD8 responses and missed private and CD4 specificities.

As regards this clonotype: Its antigen is not known.

The protocol attached unique molecular identifiers to individual cDNA molecules. TCRdb used MiXCR to reprocess the 5' RACE reads, holding one entry per CDR3 protein. The sample lists tens of thousands of distinct CDR3 sequences, 5.9% occurring once. Germline V gives CDR1 MGHRA, CDR2 YSYEKL. The CDR3 is 12 amino acids. The V and J ends lost 2 bases and 4 bases respectively, with 3 bases between them. This receptor was obtained from an adult who was a healthcare worker with PCR-confirmed SARS-CoV-2 infection or an uninfected control (not recorded which). The material sequenced was whole blood. V gene TRBV4-1 combines with J gene TRBJ2-1; D gene ambiguous. DNA of the CDR3: TGCGCCAGCAGCCAACCATACAATGAGCAGTTCTTC. Its protein is CASSQPYNEQFF.